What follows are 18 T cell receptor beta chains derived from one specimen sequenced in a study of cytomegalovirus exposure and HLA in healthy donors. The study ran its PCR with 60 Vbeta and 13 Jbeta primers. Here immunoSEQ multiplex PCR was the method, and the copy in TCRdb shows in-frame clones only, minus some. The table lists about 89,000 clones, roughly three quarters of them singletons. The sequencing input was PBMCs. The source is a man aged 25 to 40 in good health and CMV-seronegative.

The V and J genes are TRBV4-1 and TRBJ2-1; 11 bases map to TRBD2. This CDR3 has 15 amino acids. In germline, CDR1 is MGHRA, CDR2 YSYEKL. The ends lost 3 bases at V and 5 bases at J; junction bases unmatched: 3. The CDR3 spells CASSQVAGGNNEQFF. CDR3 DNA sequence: TGCGCCAGCAGCCAGGTAGCGGGAGGGAACAATGAGCAGTTCTTC.

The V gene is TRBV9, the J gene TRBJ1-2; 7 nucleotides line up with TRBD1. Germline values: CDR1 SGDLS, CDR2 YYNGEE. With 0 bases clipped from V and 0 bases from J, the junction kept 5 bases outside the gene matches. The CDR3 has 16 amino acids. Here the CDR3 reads CASSVEGASANYGYTF. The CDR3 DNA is TGTGCCAGCAGCGTAGAGGGGGCCTCGGCTAACTATGGCTACACCTTC. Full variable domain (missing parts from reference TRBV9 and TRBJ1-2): DSGVTQTPKHLITATGQRVTLRCSPRSGDLSVYWYQQSLDQGLQFLIQYYNGEERAKGNILERFSAQQFPDLHSELNLSSLELGDSALYFCASSVEGASANYGYTFGSGTRLTVV.

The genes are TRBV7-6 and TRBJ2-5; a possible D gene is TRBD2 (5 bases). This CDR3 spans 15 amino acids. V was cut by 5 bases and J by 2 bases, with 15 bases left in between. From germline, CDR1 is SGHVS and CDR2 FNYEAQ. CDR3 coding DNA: TGTGCCAGCAGCCTTCGCAGCGGCGGGCAAGAGACCCAGTACTTC. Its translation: CASSLRSGGQETQYF.

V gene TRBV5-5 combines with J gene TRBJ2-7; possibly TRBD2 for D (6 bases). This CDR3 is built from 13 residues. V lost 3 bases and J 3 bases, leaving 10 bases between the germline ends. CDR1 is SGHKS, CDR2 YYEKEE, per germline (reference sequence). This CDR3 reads CASSWGVDYEQYF. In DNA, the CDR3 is TGTGCCAGCAGCTGGGGGGTAGACTACGAGCAGTACTTC.

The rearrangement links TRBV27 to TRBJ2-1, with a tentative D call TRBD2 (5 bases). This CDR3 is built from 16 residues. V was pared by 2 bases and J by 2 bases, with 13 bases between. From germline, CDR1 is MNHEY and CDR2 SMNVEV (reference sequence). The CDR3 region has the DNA TGTGCCAGCAGTTTAAGGCTAGCCGACGCCTACAATGAGCAGTTCTTC. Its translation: CASSLRLADAYNEQFF.

CDR3 DNA sequence: TGTGCCAGCAGTGTTGGCGGAATTGAAGCTTTCTTT. Amino acid sequence: CASSVGGIEAFF. The V and J genes are TRBV5-8 and TRBJ1-1, with D unresolved. Germline-derived CDR1 and CDR2 are SGHTS and YDEGEE. The CDR3 spans 12 residues. V shed 5 bases and J shed 7 bases, with 12 bases lying between them.

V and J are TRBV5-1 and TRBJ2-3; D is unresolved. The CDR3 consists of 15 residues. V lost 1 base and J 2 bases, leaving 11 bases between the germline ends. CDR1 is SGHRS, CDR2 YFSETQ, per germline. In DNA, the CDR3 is TGCGCCAGCAGCTTGACTTATTCCTACACAGATACGCAGTATTTT. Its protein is CASSLTYSYTDTQYF.

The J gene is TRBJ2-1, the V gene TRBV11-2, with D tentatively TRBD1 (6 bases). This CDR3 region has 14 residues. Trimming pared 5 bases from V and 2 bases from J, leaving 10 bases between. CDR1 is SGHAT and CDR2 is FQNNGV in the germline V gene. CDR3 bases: TGTGCCAGCAGCGCCACAGGGCCCTACAATGAGCAGTTCTTC. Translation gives CASSATGPYNEQFF.

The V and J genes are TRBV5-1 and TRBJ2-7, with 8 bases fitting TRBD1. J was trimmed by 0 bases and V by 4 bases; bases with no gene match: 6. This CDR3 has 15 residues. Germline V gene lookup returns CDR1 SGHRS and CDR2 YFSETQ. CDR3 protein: CASSPQGGSSYEQYF. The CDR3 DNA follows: TGCGCCAGCAGCCCACAGGGGGGCTCCTCCTACGAGCAGTACTTC.

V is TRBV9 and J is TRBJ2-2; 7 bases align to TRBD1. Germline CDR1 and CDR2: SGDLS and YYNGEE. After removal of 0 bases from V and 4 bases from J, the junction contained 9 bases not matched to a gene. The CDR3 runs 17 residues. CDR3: CASSVVFGTGATGELFF. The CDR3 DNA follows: TGTGCCAGCAGCGTAGTATTTGGCACAGGGGCCACCGGGGAGCTGTTTTTT.

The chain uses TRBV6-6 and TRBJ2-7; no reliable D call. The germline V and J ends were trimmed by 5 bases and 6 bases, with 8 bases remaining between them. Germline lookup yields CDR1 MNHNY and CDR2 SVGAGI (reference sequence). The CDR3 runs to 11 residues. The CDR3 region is CASSLSSEQYF. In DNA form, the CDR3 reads TGTGCCAGCAGTCTTAGTAGCGAGCAGTACTTC.

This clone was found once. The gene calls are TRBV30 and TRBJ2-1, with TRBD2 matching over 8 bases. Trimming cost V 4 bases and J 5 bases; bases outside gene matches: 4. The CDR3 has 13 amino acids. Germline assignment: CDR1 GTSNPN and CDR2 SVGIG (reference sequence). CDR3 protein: CAWNREGHNEQFF. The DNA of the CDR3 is TGTGCCTGGAACCGGGAGGGCCACAATGAGCAGTTCTTC.

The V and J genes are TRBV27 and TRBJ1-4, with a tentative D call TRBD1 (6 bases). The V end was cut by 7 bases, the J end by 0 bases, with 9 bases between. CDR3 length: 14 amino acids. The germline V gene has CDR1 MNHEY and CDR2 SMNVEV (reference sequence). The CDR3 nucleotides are TGTGCCAGCAAACGACAGGCAACTAATGAAAAACTGTTTTTT. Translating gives CASKRQATNEKLFF.

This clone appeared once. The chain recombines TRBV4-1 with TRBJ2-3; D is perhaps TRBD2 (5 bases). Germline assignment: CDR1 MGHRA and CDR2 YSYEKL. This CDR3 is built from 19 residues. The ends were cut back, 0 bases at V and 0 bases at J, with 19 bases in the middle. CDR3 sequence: CASSQEGVGGRTSTDTQYF. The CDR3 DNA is TGCGCCAGCAGCCAAGAAGGTGTAGGCGGGCGAACTAGCACAGATACGCAGTATTTT.

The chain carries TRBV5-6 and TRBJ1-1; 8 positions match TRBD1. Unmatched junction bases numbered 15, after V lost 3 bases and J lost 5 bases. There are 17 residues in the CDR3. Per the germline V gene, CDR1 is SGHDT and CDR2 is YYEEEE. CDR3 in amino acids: CASSWGQDPWDETEAFF. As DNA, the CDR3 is TGTGCCAGCAGCTGGGGACAGGACCCTTGGGACGAGACTGAAGCTTTCTTT.

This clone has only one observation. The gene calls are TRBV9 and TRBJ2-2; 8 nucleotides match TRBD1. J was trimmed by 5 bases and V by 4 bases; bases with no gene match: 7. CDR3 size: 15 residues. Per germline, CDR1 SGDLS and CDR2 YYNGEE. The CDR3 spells CASSPTGDRTGELFF. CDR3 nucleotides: TGTGCCAGCAGCCCGACAGGGGATCGAACCGGGGAGCTGTTTTTT. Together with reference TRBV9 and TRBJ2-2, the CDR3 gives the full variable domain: DSGVTQTPKHLITATGQRVTLRCSPRSGDLSVYWYQQSLDQGLQFLIQYYNGEERAKGNILERFSAQQFPDLHSELNLSSLELGDSALYFCASSPTGDRTGELFFGEGSRLTVL.

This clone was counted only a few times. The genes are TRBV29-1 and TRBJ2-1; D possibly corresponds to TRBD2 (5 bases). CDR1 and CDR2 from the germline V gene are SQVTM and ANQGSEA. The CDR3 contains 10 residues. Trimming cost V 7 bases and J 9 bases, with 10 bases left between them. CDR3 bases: TGCAGCGCCGGAGGAGGTGAGCAGTTCTTC. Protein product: CSAGGGEQFF.

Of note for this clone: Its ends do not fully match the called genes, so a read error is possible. The CDR3 reads CSSSLLASGNYEQYF. The CDR3 DNA follows: TGTTCCAGCAGCTTATTGGCTAGCGGGAACTACGAGCAGTACTTC. This chain links TRBV7-9 with TRBJ2-7; 9 bases map to TRBD2. The CDR3 spans 15 residues. Germline V CDR1 and CDR2: SEHNR, FQNEAQ (reference sequence).